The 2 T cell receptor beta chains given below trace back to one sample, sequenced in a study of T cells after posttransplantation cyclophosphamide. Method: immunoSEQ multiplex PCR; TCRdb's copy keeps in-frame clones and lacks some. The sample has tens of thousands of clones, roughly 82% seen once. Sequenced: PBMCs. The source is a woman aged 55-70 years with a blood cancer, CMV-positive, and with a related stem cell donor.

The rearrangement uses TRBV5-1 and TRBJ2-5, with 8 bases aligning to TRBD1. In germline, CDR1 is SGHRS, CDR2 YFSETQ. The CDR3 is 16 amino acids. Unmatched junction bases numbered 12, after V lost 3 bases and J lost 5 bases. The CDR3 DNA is TGCGCCAGCAGCTCAACCGGGACAGGAGCCGTGGAGACCCAGTACTTC. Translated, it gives CASSSTGTGAVETQYF.

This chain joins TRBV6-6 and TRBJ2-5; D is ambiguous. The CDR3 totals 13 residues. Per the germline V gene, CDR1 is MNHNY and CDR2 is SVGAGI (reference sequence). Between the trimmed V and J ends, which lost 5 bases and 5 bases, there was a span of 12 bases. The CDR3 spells CASSARLGETQYF. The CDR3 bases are TGTGCCAGCAGTGCCAGACTCGGGGAGACCCAGTACTTC.